This T cell receptor beta chain was identified in a study of shared clonotypes between healthy human individuals. Study-wide results and limits: Larger estimated richness was generally seen in naive subsets than in memory subsets. The sole specimen, blood, was sampled, and tissue repertoires likely differ.

The donors were all Caucasian adults (living in Nashville, Tennessee). Data came from immunoSEQ multiplex PCR; TCRdb stores just in-frame clones and leaves some out. The data hold roughly 1,600,000 clones, with roughly 98.5% observed a single time. About this clone itself: What it binds is unknown.

The CDR3 extends over 15 amino acids. V lost 5 bases, J lost 2 bases, and 8 bases stayed unmatched. Looked up from germline, CDR1 is MDHEN and CDR2 is SYDVKM. This TCR derives from a man aged 25-45 years in good health. The specimen sequenced was naive CD4+ T cells sorted from blood. Stated subset: CD45RA+ positively selected. The rearrangement links TRBV28 to TRBJ2-5, with 7 bases matching TRBD2. CDR3 DNA sequence: TGTGCCAGCAGTCACCGGGCTAGCGGTCAAGAGACCCAGTACTTC. Translating gives CASSHRASGQETQYF.